This T cell receptor (beta chain) was captured by sequencing in a study of cytomegalovirus exposure and HLA in healthy donors. Overall study findings and caveats: Most of the CMV-associated TCR beta chains (in a later analysis) appeared to be HLA-restricted.

The PCR made use of 60 Vbeta and 13 Jbeta primers. Produced via immunoSEQ multiplex PCR; TCRdb's table is partial and in-frame only. This sample's table has roughly 120,000 clones. As regards this clone: Its antigen remains unidentified.

Germline V gene lookup returns CDR1 SGHDT and CDR2 YYEEEE. The CDR3 contains 16 residues. Trimming cost V 2 bases and J 3 bases; bases outside gene matches: 6. Source material: PBMCs. The sequence derives from a man aged 18 to 30 in good health and CMV-seronegative. V and J are TRBV5-6 and TRBJ2-2; TRBD2 matches at 8 bases. DNA for the CDR3: TGTGCCAGCAGCTTAGCCCTAGCGGGTTACACCGGGGAGCTGTTTTTT. This gives the protein CASSLALAGYTGELFF. Full variable domain (missing parts from reference TRBV5-6 and TRBJ2-2): DAGVTQSPTHLIKTRGQQVTLRCSPKSGHDTVSWYQQALGQGPQFIFQYYEEEERQRGNFPDRFSGHQFPNYSSELNVNALLLGDSALYLCASSLALAGYTGELFFGEGSRLTVL.